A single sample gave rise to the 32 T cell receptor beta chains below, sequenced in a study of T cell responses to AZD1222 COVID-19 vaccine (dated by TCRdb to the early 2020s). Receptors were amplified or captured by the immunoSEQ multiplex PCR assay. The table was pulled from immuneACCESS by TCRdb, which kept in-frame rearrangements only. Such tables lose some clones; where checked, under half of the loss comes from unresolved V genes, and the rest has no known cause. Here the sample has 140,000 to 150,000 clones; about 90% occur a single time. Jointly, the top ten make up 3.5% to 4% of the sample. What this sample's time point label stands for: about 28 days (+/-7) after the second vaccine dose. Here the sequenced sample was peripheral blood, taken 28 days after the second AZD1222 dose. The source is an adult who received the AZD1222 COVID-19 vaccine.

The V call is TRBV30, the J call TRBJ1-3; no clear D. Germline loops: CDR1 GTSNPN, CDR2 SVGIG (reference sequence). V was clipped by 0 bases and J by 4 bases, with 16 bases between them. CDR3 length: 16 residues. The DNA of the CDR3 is TGTGCCTGGAGTGTGCGAGGCAGGACGGTGGGAAACACCATATATTTT. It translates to CAWSVRGRTVGNTIYF.

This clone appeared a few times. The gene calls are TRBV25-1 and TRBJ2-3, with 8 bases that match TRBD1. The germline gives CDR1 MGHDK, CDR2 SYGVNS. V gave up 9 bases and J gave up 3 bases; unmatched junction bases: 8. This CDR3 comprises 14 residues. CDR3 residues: CASRQGIYTDTQYF. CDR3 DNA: TGTGCCAGTAGACAGGGGATTTATACAGATACGCAGTATTTT.

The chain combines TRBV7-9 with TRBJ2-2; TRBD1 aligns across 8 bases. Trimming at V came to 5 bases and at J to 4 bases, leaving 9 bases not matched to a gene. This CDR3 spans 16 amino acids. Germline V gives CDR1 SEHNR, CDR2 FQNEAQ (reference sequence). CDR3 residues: CASSEGGRGLTGELFF. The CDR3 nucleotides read TGTGCCAGCAGCGAAGGCGGCAGGGGGCTCACCGGGGAGCTGTTTTTT.

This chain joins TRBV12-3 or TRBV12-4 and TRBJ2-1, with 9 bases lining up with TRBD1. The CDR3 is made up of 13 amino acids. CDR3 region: CASGGQGGDEQFF. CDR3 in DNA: TGTGCTTCCGGGGGACAGGGTGGAGATGAGCAGTTCTTC.

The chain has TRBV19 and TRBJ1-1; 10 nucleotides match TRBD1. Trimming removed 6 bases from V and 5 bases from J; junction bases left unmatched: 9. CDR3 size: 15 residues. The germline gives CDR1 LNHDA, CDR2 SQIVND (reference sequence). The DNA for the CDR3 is TGTGCCAGTAGCCCGTTTGGGACAGGGGTTACTGAAGCTTTCTTT. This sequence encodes CASSPFGTGVTEAFF.

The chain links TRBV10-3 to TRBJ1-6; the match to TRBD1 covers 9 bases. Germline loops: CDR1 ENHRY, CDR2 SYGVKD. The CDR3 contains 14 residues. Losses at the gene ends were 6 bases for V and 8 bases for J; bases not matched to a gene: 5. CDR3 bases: TGTGCCATCAGCACAGGGGGCGATGATTCACCCCTCCACTTT. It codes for CAISTGGDDSPLHF.

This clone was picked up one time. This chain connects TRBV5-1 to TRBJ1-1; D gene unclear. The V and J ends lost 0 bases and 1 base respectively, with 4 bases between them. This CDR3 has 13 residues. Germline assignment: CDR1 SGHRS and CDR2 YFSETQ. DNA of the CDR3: TGCGCCAGCAGCTTGGCCAGGAACACTGAAGCTTTCTTT. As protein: CASSLARNTEAFF.

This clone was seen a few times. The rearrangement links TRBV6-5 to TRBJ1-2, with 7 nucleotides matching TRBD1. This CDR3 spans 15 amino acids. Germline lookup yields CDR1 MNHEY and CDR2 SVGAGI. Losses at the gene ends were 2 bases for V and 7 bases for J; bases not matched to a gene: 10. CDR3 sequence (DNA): TGTGCCAGCAGTTACGTGGTCAGGGGGGAGTCTGGCTACACCTTC. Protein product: CASSYVVRGESGYTF.

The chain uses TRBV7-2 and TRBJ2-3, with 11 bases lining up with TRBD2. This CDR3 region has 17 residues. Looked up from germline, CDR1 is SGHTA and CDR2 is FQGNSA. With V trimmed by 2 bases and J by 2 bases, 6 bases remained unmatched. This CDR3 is CASSLMGLAAITDTQYF. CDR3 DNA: TGTGCCAGCAGCTTAATGGGACTAGCGGCCATCACAGATACGCAGTATTTT.

The CDR3 bases are TGTGCCAGCAGCTTGAGTATTGCGGGAGCCACTGAAGCTTTCTTT. This codes for CASSLSIAGATEAFF. This chain joins TRBV5-5 and TRBJ1-1; D call uncertain. Trimming removed 1 base at V and 4 bases at J, with 14 bases between. Germline lookup yields CDR1 SGHKS and CDR2 YYEKEE (reference sequence). The CDR3 extends over 15 amino acids.

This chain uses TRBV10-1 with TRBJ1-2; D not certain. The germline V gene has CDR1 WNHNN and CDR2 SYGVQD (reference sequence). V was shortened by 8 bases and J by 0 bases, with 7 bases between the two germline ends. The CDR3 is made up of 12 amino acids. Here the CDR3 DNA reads TGCGCCAGCTGCGGTACTAACTATGGCTACACCTTC. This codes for CASCGTNYGYTF.

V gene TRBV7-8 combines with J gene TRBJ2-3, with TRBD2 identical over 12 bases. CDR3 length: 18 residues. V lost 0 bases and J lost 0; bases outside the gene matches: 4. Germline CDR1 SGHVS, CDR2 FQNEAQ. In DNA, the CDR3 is TGTGCCAGCAGCTTAGCACTAGCGGGAGGCCCTAGCACAGATACGCAGTATTTT. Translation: CASSLALAGGPSTDTQYF.

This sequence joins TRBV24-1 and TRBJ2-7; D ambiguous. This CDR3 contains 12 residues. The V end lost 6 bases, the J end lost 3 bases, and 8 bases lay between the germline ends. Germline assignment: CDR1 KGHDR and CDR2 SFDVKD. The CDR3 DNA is TGTGCCACCAGTCCACTTCTCTACGAGCAGTACTTC. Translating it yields CATSPLLYEQYF.

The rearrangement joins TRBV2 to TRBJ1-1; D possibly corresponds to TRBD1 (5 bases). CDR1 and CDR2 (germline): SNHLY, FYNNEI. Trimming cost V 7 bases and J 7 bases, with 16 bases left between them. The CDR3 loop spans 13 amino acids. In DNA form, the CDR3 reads TGTGCCAGCAACCGTGCAGTAGGGGATGAAGCTTTCTTT. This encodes CASNRAVGDEAFF.

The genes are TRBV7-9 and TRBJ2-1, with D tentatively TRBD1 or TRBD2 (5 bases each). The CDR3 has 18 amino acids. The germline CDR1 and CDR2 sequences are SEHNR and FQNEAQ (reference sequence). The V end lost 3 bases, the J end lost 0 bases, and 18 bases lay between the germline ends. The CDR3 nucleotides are TGTGCCAGCAGCTTTTCAAAGTTATCCGGGACCTCCTACAATGAGCAGTTCTTC. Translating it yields CASSFSKLSGTSYNEQFF.

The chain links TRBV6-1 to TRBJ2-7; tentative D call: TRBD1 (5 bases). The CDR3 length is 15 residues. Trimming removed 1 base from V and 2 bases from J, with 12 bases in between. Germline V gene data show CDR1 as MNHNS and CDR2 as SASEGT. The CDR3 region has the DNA TGTGCCAGCAGTGAAGGGACACATCGGGCCTACGAGCAGTACTTC. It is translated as CASSEGTHRAYEQYF.

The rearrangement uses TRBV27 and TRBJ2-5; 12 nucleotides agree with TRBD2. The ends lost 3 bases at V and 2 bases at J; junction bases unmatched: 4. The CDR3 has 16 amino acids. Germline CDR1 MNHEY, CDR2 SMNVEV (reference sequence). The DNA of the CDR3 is TGTGCCAGCAGTTTCCTACTAGCGGGGGGTCAAGAGACCCAGTACTTC. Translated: CASSFLLAGGQETQYF.

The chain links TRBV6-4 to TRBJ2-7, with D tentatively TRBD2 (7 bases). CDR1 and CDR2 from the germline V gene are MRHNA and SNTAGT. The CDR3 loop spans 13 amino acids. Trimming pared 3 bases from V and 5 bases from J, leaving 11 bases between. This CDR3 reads CASSEAGGHEQYF. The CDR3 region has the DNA TGTGCCAGCAGTGAAGCCGGGGGGCACGAGCAGTACTTC.

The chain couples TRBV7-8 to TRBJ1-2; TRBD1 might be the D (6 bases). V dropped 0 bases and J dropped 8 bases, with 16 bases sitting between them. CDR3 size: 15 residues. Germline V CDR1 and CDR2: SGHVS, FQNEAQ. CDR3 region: CASSLAYRAPSGYTF. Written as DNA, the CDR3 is TGTGCCAGCAGCTTAGCGTACAGGGCGCCTAGCGGCTACACCTTC.

CDR3 protein: CASSPAGEAGSTGELFF. For the CDR3, the DNA is TGTGCCAGCAGCCCCGCCGGGGAAGCGGGGAGTACCGGGGAGCTGTTTTTT. The V gene is TRBV13, the J gene TRBJ2-2; 7 bases line up with TRBD2. Looked up from germline, CDR1 is PRHDT and CDR2 is FYEKMQ (reference sequence). The V gene end was trimmed by 5 bases and the J gene end by 5 bases; junction bases not matched to a gene: 14. CDR3 length equals 17 residues. The entire variable domain, with the rest obtained from reference TRBV13 and TRBJ2-2, is as follows: AAGVIQSPRHLIKEKRETATLKCYPIPRHDTVYWYQQGPGQDPQFLISFYEKMQSDKGSIPDRFSAQQFSDYHSELNMSSLELGDSALYFCASSPAGEAGSTGELFFGEGSRLTVL.

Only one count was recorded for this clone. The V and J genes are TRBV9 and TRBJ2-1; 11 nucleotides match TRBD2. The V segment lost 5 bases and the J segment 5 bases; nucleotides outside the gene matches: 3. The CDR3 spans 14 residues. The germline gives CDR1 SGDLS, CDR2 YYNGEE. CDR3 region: CASRGLAENNEQFF. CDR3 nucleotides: TGTGCCAGCAGGGGACTAGCGGAAAACAATGAGCAGTTCTTC.

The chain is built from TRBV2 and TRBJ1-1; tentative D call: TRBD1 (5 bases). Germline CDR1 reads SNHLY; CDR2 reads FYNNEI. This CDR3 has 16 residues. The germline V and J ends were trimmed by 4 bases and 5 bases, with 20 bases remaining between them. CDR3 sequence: CASSVFNWGIGTEAFF. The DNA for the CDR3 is TGTGCCAGCAGTGTTTTTAATTGGGGGATCGGGACTGAAGCTTTCTTT.

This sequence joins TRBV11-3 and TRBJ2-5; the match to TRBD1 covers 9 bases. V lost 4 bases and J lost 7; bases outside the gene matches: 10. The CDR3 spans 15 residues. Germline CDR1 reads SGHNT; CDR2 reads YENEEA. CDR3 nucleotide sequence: TGTGCCAGCAGCTCAGGGGGACAGGGAAGGGGGACCCAGTACTTC. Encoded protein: CASSSGGQGRGTQYF. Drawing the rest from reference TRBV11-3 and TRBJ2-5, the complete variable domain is EAGVVQSPRYKIIEKKQPVAFWCNPISGHNTLYWYLQNLGQGPELLIRYENEEAVDDSQLPKDRFSAERLKGVDSTLKIQPAELGDSAVYLCASSSGGQGRGTQYFGPGTRLLVL.

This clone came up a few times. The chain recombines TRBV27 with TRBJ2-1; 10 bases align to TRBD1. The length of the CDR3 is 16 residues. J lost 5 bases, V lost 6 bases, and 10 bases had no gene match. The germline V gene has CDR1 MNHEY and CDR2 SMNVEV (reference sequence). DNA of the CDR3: TGTGCCAGCAGCGCTGCTCTAGGGACAGGGGACAATGAGCAGTTCTTC. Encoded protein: CASSAALGTGDNEQFF.

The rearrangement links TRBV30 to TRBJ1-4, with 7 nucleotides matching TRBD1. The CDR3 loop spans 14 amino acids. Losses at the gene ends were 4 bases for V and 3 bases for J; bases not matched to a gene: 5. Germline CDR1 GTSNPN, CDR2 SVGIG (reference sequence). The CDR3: CAWTRTGANEKLFF. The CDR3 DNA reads TGTGCCTGGACCCGGACAGGAGCTAATGAAAAACTGTTTTTT.

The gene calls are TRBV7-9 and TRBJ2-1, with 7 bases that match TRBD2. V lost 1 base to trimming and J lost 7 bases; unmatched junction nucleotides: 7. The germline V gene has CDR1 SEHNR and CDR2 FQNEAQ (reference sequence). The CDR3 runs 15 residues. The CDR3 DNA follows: TGTGCCAGCAGCTTAGTAGGGCGGGAGAAGAATGAGCAGTTCTTC. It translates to CASSLVGREKNEQFF.

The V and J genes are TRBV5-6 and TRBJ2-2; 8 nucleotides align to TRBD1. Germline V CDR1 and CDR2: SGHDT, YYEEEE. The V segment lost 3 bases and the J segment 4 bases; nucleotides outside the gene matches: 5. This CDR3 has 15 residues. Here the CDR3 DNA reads TGTGCCAGCAGCTCGACAGGGGCGATCACCGGGGAGCTGTTTTTT. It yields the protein CASSSTGAITGELFF.

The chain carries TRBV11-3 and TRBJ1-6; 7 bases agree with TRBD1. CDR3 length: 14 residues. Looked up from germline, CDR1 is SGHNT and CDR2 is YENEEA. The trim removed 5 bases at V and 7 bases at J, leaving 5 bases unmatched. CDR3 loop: CASSPNRGNSPLHF. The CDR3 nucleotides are TGTGCCAGCAGCCCGAACAGGGGCAATTCACCCCTCCACTTT.

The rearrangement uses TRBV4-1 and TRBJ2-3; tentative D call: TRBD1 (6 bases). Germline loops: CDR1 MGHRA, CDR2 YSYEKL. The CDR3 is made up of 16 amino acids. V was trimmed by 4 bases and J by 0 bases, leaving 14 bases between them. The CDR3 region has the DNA TGCGCCAGCAGCCGATACAGGGACCTTAGCACAGATACGCAGTATTTT. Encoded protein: CASSRYRDLSTDTQYF.

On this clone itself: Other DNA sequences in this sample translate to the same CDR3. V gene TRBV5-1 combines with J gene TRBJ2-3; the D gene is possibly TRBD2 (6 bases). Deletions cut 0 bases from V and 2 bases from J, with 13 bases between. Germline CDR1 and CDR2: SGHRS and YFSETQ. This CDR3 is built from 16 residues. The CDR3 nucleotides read TGCGCCAGCAGCTTGGAGCGGAGCGGGTCCACAGATACGCAGTATTTT. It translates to CASSLERSGSTDTQYF.

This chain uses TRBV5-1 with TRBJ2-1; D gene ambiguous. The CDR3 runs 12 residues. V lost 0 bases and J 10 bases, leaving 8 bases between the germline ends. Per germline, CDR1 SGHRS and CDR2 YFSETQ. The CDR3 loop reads CASSLVVQEQFF. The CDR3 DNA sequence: TGCGCCAGCAGCTTGGTTGTCCAGGAGCAGTTCTTC.

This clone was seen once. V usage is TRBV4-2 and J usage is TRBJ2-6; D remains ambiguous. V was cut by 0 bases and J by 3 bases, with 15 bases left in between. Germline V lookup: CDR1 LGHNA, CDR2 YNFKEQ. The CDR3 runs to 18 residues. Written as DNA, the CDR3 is TGTGCCAGCAGCCAAGATTTCCGCCGGGTCTATGGGGCCAACGTCCTGACTTTC. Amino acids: CASSQDFRRVYGANVLTF.